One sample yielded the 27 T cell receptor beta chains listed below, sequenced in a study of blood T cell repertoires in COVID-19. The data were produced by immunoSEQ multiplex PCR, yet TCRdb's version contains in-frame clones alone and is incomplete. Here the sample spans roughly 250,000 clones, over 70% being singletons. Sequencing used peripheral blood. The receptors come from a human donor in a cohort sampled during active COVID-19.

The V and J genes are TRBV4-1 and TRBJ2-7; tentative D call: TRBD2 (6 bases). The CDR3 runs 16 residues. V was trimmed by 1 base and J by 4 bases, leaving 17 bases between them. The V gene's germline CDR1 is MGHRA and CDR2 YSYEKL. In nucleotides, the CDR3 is TGCGCCAGCAGCCAAGCTTATAGGCAGGGAGGTTACGAGCAGTACTTC. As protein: CASSQAYRQGGYEQYF.

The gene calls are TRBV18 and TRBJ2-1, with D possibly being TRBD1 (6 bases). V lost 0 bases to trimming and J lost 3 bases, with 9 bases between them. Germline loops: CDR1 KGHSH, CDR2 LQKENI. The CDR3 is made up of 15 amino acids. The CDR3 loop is CASSPPGAYYNEQFF. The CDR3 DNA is TGTGCCAGCTCACCACCGGGGGCCTACTACAATGAGCAGTTCTTC.

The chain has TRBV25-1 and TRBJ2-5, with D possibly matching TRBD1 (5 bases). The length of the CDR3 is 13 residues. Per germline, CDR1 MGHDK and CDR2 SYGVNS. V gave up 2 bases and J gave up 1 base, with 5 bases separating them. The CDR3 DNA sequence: TGTGCCAGCAGTGAAGGGGCCCAAGAGACCCAGTACTTC. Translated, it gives CASSEGAQETQYF.

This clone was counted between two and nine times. CDR3 DNA: TGTGCCAGCAGCCAAGCAGGGGGCTTTTCTGCAACTAATGAAAAACTGTTTTTT. Translating gives CASSQAGGFSATNEKLFF. The genes are TRBV3-1 (or the pseudogene TRBV3-2) and TRBJ1-4; TRBD1 aligns across 8 bases. The ends lost 1 base at V and 0 bases at J; junction bases unmatched: 7. Germline CDR1 reads LGHDT; CDR2 reads YNNKEL (reference sequence). The CDR3 is 18 residues long.

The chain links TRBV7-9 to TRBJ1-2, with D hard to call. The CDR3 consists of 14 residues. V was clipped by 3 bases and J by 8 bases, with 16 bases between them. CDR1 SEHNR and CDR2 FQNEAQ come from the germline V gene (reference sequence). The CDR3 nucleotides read TGTGCCAGCAGCTTTTCTGAGTTAACCCTGGGCTACACCTTC. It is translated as CASSFSELTLGYTF.

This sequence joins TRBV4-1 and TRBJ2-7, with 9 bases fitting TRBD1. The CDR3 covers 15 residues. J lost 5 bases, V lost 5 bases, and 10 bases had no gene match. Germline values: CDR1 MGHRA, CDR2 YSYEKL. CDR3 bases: TGCGCCAGCAGCACCACCGGGACAGGGACGAACGAGCAGTACTTC. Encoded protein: CASSTTGTGTNEQYF.

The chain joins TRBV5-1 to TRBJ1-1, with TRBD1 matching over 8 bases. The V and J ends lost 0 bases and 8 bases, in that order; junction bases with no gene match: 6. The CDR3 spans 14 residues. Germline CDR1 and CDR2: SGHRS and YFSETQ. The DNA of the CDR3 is TGCGCCAGCAGCTTGGGGCAGGGGGCAGGAGAAGCTTTCTTT. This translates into CASSLGQGAGEAFF. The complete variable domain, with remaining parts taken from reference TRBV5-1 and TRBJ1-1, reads KAGVTQTPRYLIKTRGQQVTLSCSPISGHRSVSWYQQTPGQGLQFLFEYFSETQRNKGNFPGRFSGRQFSNSRSEMNVSTLELGDSALYLCASSLGQGAGEAFFGQGTRLTVV.

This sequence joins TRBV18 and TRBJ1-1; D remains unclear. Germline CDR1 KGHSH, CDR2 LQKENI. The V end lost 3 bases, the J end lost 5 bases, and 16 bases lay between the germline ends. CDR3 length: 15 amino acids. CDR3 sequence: CASSPPHPLRTEAFF. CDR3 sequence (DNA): TGTGCCAGCTCACCCCCCCACCCCTTGAGGACTGAAGCTTTCTTT.

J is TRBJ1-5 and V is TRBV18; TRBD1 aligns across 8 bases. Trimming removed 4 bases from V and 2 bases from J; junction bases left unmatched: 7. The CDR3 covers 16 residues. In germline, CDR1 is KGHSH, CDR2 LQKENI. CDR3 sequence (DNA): TGTGCCAGCTCACAACCGGGACAGGAAGGCAATCAGCCCCAGCATTTT. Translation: CASSQPGQEGNQPQHF.

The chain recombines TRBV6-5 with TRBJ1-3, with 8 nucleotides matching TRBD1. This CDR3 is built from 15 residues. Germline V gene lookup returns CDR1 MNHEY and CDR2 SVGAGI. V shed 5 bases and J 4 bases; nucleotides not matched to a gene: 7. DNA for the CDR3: TGTGCCAGCAGTACCTCGGACAGGGTGGGAAACACCATATATTTT. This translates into CASSTSDRVGNTIYF.

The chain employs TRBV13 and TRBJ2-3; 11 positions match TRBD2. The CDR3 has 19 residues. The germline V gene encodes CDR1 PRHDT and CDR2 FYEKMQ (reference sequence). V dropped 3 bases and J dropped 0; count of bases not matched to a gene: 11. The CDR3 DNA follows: TGTGCCAGCAGCTTTAGACTCCCGCTAGCGGGGGGAAGCACAGATACGCAGTATTTT. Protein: CASSFRLPLAGGSTDTQYF. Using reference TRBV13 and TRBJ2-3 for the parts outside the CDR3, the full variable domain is AAGVIQSPRHLIKEKRETATLKCYPIPRHDTVYWYQQGPGQDPQFLISFYEKMQSDKGSIPDRFSAQQFSDYHSELNMSSLELGDSALYFCASSFRLPLAGGSTDTQYFGPGTRLTVL.

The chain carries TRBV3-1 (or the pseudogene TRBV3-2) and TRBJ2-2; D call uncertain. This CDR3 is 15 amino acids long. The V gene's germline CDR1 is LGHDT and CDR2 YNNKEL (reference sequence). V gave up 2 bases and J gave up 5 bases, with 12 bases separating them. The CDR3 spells CASSQLYPGTGELFF. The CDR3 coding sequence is TGTGCCAGCAGCCAACTCTACCCGGGTACCGGGGAGCTGTTTTTT.

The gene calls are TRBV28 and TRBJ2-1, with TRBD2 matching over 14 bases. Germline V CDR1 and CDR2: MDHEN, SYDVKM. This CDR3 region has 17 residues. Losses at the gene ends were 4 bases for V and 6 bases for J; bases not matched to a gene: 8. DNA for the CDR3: TGTGCCAGCAGTTCCGACGGACTAGCGGGAGGTATCAATGAGCAGTTCTTC. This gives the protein CASSSDGLAGGINEQFF.

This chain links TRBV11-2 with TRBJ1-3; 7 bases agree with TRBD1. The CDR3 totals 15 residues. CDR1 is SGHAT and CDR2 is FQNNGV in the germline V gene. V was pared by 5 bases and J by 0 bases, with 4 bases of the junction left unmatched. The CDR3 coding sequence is TGTGCCAGCAGCCAGAGGACAGGCTCTGGAAACACCATATATTTT. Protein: CASSQRTGSGNTIYF. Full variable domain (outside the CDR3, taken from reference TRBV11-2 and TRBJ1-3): EAGVAQSPRYKIIEKRQSVAFWCNPISGHATLYWYQQILGQGPKLLIQFQNNGVVDDSQLPKDRFSAERLKGVDSTLKIQPAKLEDSAVYLCASSQRTGSGNTIYFGEGSWLTVV.

The CDR3 loop reads CASSLVGDSPYEQYF. In DNA, the CDR3 is TGCGCCAGCAGCTTGGTGGGGGACAGCCCTTACGAGCAGTACTTC. The chain recombines TRBV5-1 with TRBJ2-7; 7 bases map to TRBD1. In germline, CDR1 is SGHRS, CDR2 YFSETQ. V lost 0 bases and J lost 4; bases outside the gene matches: 7. CDR3 size: 15 residues.

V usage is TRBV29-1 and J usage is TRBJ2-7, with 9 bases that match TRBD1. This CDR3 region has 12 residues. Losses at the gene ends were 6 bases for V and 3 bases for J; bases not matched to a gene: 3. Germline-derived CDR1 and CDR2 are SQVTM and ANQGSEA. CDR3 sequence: CSVRDRDYEQYF. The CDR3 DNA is TGCAGCGTCCGGGACAGGGACTACGAGCAGTACTTC.

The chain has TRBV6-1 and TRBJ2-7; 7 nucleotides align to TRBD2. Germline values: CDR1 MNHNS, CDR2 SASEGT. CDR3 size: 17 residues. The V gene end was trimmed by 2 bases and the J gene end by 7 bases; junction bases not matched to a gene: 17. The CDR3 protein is CASSEIFGGVTVGEQYF. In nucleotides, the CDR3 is TGTGCCAGCAGTGAAATTTTTGGGGGGGTCACAGTCGGGGAGCAGTACTTC.

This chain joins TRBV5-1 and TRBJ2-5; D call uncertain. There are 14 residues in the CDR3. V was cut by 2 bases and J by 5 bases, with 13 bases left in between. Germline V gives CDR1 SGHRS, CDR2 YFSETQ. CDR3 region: CASSLPGVWETQYF. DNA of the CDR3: TGCGCCAGCAGCTTACCAGGTGTTTGGGAGACCCAGTACTTC.

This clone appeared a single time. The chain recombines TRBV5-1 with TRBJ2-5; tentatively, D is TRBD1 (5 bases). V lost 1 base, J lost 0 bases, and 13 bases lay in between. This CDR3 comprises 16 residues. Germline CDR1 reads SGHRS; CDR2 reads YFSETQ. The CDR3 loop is CASSLIPGQYQETQYF. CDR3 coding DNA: TGCGCCAGCAGCTTGATCCCAGGGCAGTACCAAGAGACCCAGTACTTC. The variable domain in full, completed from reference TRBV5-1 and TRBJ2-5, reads KAGVTQTPRYLIKTRGQQVTLSCSPISGHRSVSWYQQTPGQGLQFLFEYFSETQRNKGNFPGRFSGRQFSNSRSEMNVSTLELGDSALYLCASSLIPGQYQETQYFGPGTRLLVL.

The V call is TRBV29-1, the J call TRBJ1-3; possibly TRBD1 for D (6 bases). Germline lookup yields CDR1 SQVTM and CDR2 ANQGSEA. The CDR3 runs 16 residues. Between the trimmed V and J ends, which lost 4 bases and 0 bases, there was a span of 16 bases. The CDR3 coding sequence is TGCAGCGTTGGGGGGGGACAAGAGTACTCTGGAAACACCATATATTTT. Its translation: CSVGGGQEYSGNTIYF.

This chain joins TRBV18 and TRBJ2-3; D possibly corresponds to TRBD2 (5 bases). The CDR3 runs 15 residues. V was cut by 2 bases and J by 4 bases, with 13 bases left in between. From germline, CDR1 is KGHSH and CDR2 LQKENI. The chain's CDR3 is CASSPGRLAPDTQYF. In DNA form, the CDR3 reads TGTGCCAGCTCACCAGGGCGGCTAGCCCCAGATACGCAGTATTTT.

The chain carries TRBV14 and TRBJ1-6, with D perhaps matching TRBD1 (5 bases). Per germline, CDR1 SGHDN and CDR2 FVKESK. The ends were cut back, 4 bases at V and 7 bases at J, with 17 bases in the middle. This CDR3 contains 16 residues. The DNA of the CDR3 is TGTGCCAGCAGCCCACCCGGGGGGTCTTGGAATTCACCCCTCCACTTT. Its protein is CASSPPGGSWNSPLHF.

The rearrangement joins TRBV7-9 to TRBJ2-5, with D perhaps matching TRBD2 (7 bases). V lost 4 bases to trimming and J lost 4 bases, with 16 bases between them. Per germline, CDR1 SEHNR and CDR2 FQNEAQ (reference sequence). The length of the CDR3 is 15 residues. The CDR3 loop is CASSSAEGGAETQYF. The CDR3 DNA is TGTGCCAGCAGCTCAGCTGAGGGGGGGGCAGAGACCCAGTACTTC.

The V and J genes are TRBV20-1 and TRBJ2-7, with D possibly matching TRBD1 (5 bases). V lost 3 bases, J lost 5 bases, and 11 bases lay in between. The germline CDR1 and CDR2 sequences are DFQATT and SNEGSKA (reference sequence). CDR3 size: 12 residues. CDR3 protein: CSASRGSHEQYF. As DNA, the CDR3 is TGCAGTGCTAGTAGGGGTTCCCACGAGCAGTACTTC.

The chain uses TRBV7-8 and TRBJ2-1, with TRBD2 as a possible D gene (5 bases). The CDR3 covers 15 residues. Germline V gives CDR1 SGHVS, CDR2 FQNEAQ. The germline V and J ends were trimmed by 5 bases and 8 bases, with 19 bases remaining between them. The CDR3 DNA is TGTGCCAGCAGCGTACCCAGCGGAATCGGCGATGAGCAGTTCTTC. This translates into CASSVPSGIGDEQFF.

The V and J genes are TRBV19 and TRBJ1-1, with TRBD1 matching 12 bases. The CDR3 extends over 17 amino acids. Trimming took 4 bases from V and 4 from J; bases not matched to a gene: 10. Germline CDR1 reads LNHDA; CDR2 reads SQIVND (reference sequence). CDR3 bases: TGTGCCAGTAGTACTCCCGGGACAGGGGGCGTAGGCACTGAAGCTTTCTTT. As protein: CASSTPGTGGVGTEAFF.

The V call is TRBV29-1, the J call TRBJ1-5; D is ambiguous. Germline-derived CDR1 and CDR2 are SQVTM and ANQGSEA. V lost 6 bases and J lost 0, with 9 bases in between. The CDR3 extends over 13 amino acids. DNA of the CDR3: TGCAGCGTCGCCGGGGATAGCAATCAGCCCCAGCATTTT. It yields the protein CSVAGDSNQPQHF.